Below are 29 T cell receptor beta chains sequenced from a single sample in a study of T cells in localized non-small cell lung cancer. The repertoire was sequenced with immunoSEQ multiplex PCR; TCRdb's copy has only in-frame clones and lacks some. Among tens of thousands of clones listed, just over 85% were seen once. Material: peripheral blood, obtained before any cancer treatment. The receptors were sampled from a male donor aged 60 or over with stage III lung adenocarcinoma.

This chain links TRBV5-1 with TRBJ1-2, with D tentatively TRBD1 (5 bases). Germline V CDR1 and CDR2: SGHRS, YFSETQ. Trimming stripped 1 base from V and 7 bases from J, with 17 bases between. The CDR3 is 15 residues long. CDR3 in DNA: TGCGCCAGCAGCTTGTCACCGGGAGGGGAGTCTGGCTACACCTTC. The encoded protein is CASSLSPGGESGYTF.

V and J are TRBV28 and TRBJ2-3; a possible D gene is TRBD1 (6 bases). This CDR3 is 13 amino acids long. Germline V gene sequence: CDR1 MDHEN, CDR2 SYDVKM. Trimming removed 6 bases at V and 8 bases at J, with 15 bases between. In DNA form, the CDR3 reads TGTGCCAGCAGCCCTACAGGGATATCTACGCAGTATTTT. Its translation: CASSPTGISTQYF.

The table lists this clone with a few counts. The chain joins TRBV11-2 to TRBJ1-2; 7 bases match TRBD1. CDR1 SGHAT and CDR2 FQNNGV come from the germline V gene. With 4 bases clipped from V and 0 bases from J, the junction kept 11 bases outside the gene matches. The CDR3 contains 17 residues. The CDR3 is CASSSRQGSTANYGYTF. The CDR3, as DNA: TGTGCCAGCAGCTCCCGACAGGGAAGTACAGCTAACTATGGCTACACCTTC.

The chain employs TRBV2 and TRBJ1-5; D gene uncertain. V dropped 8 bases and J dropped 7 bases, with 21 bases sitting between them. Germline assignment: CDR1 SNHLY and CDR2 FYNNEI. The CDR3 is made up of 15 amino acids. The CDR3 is CASGKGLGDAQPQHF. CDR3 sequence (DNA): TGTGCCAGCGGTAAAGGACTCGGGGATGCCCAGCCCCAGCATTTT. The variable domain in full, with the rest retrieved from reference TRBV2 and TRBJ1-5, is EPEVTQTPSHQVTQMGQEVILRCVPISNHLYFYWYRQILGQKVEFLVSFYNNEISEKSEIFDDQFSVERPDGSNFTLKIRSTKLEDSAMYFCASGKGLGDAQPQHFGDGTRLSIL.

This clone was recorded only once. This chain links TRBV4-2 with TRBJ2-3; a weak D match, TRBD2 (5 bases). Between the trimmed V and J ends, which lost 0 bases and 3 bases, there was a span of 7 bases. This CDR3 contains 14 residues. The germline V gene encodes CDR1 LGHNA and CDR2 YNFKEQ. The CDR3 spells CASSQDRTTDTQYF. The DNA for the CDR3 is TGTGCCAGCAGCCAAGATAGGACTACAGATACGCAGTATTTT.

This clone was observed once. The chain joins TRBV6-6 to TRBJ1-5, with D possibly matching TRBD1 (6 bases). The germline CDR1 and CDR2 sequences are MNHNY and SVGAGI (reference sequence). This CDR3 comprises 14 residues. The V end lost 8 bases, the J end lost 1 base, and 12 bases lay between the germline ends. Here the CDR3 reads CASVNRVSNQPQHF. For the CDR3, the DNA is TGTGCCAGCGTAAACAGGGTGAGCAATCAGCCCCAGCATTTT.

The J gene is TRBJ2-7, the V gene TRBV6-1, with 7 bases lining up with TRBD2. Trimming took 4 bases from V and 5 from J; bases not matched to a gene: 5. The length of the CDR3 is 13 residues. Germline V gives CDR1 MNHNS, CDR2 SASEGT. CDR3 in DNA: TGTGCCAGCAGTGGGGGAGGGCGCGACGAGCAGTACTTC. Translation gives CASSGGGRDEQYF.

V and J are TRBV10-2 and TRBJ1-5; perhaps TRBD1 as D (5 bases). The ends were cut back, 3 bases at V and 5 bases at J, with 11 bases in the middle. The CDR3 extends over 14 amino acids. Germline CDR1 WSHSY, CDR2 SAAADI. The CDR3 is CASSDSGGDQPQHF. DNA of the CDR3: TGCGCCAGCAGTGACTCGGGGGGTGATCAGCCCCAGCATTTT.

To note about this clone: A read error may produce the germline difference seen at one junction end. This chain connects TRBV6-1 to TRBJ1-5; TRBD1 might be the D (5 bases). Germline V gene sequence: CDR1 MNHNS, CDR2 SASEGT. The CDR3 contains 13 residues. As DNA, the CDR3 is TGTACCAGCAAAGTCACGGGACATCAGCCCCAGCATTTT. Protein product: CTSKVTGHQPQHF.

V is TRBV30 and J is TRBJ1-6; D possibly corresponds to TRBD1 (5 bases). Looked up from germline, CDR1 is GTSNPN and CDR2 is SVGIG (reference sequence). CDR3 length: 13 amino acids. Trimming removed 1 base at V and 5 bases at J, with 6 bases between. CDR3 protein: CAWSETDNSPLHF. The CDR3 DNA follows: TGTGCCTGGAGTGAGACAGATAATTCACCCCTCCACTTT. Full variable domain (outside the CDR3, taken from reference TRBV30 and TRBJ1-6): SQTIHQWPATLVQPVGSPLSLECTVEGTSNPNLYWYRQAAGRGLQLLFYSVGIGQISSEVPQNLSASRPQDRQFILSSKKLLLSDSGFYLCAWSETDNSPLHFGNGTRLTVT.

CDR3 in DNA: TGTGCAAGTCGCCCACCTCCCCTCCTAGCGGGGATCCAAGAGACCCAGTACTTC. This gives the protein CASRPPPLLAGIQETQYF. The V gene is TRBV12-2, the J gene TRBJ2-5; the table names TRBD2, a call not compared with the DNA. TRBV12-2 is termed a pseudogene. The length of the CDR3 is 18 residues.

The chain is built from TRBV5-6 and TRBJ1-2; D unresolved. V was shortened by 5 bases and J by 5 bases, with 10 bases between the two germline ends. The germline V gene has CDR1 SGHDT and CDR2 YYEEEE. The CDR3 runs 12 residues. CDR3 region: CASSRWTYGYTF. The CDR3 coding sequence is TGTGCCAGCAGTCGATGGACTTATGGCTACACCTTC. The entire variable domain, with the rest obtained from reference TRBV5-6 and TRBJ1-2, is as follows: DAGVTQSPTHLIKTRGQQVTLRCSPKSGHDTVSWYQQALGQGPQFIFQYYEEEERQRGNFPDRFSGHQFPNYSSELNVNALLLGDSALYLCASSRWTYGYTFGSGTRLTVV.

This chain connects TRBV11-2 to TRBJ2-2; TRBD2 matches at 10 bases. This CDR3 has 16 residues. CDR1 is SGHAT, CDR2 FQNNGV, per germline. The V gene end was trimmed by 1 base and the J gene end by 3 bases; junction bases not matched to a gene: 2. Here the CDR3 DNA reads TGTGCCAGCAGCTTAGGACTAGCGGGTTACACCGGGGAGCTGTTTTTT. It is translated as CASSLGLAGYTGELFF.

The CDR3 region has the DNA TGTGCCAGCAGCGCGCGGGAAACAGATACGCAGTATTTT. It specifies CASSARETDTQYF. This chain connects TRBV11-2 to TRBJ2-3; tentatively, D is TRBD2 (6 bases). Germline V lookup: CDR1 SGHAT, CDR2 FQNNGV. V was cut by 5 bases and J by 3 bases, with 9 bases left in between. The CDR3 contains 13 residues.

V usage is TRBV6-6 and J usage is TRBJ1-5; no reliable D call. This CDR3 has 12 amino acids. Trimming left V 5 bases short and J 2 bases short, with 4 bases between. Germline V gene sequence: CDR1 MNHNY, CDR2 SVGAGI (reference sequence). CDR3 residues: CASSGRNQPQHF. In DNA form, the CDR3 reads TGTGCCAGCAGTGGACGCAATCAGCCCCAGCATTTT.

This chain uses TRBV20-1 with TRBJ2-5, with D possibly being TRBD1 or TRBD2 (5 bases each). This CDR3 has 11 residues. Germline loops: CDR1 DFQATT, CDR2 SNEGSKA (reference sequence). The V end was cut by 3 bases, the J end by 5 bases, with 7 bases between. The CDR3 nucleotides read TGCAGTGCTAGCAGGGAGGAGACCCAGTACTTC. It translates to CSASREETQYF.

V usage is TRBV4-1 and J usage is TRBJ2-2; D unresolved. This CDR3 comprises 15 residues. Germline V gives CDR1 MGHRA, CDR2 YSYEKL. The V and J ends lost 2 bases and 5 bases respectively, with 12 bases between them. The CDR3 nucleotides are TGCGCCAGCAGCCAAATCCAAAAACTTACCGGGGAGCTGTTTTTT. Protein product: CASSQIQKLTGELFF.

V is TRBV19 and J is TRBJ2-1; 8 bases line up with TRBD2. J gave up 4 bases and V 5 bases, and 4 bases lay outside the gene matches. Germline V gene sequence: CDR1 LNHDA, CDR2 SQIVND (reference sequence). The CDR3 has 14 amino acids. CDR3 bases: TGTGCCAGTAGTGACAGCGGGGGTTACAATGAGCAGTTCTTC. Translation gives CASSDSGGYNEQFF.

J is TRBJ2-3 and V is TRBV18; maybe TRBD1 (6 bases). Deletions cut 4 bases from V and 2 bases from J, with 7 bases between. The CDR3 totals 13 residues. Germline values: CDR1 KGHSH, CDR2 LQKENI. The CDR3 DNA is TGTGCCAGCTCACGGGACATCACAGATACGCAGTATTTT. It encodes CASSRDITDTQYF.

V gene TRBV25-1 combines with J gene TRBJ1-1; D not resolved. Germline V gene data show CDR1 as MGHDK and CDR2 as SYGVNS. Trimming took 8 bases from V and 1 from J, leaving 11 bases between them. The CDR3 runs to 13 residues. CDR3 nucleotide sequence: TGTGCCAGCGCCCTGGGGAAGAACACTGAAGCTTTCTTT. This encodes CASALGKNTEAFF.

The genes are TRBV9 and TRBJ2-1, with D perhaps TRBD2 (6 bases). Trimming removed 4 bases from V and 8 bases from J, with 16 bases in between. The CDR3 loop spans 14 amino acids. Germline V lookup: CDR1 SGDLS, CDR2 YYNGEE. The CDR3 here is CASSLSLTGDEQFF. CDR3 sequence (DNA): TGTGCCAGCAGCCTGTCCCTAACGGGAGATGAGCAGTTCTTC.

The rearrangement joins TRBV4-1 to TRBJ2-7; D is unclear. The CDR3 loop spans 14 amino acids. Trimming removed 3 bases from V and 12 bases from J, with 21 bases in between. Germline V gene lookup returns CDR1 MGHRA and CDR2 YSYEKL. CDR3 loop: CASSQAGHEREVYF. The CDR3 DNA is TGCGCCAGCAGCCAGGCCGGCCACGAGAGAGAAGTGTACTTC.

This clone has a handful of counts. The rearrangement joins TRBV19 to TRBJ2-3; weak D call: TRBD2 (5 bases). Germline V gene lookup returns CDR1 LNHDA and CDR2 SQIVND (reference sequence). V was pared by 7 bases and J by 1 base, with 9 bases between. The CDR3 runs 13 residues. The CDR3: CASKLRGTDTQYF. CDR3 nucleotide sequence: TGTGCCAGTAAGTTGCGGGGCACAGATACGCAGTATTTT.

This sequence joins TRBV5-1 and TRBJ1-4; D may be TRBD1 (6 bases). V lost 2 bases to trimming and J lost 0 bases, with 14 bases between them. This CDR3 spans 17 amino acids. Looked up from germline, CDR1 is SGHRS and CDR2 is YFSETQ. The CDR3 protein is CASSFSQGLSTNEKLFF. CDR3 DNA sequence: TGCGCCAGCAGCTTTAGTCAGGGGCTTTCAACTAATGAAAAACTGTTTTTT.

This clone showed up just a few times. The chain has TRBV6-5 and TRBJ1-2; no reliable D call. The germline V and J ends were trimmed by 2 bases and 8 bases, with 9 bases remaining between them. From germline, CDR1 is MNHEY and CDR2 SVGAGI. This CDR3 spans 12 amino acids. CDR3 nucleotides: TGTGCCAGCAGTTACCGCTCTGGGGGCTACACCTTC. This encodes CASSYRSGGYTF.

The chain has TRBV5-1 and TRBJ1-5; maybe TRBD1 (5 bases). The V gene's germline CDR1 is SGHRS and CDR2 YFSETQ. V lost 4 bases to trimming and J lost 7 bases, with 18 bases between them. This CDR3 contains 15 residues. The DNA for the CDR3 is TGCGCCAGCAGCCCCGACAGCGGCCTAGGACAGCCCCAGCATTTT. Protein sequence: CASSPDSGLGQPQHF.

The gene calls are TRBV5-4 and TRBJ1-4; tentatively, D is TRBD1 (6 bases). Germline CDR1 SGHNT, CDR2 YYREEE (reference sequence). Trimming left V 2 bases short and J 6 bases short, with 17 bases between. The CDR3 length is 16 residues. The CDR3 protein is CASSFGMREGDEKLFF. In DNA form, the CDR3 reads TGTGCCAGCAGCTTCGGGATGCGAGAGGGGGATGAAAAACTGTTTTTT.

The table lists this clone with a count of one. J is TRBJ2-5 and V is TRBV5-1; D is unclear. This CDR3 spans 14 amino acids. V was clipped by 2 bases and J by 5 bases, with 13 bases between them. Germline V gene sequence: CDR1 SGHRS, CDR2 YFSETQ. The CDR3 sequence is CASSLFARMETQYF. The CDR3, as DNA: TGCGCCAGCAGCTTATTTGCTAGGATGGAGACCCAGTACTTC.

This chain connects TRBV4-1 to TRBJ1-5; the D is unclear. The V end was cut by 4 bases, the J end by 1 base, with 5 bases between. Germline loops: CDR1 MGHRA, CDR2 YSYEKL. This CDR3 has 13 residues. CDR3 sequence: CASSPQSNQPQHF. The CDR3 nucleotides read TGCGCCAGCAGCCCACAGAGCAATCAGCCCCAGCATTTT.